This T cell receptor (beta chain) was profiled in a study of vaccination effects on CD4 cells after COVID-19. For the study at large: Vaccination of participants consisted of two doses of either the BNT162b2 or mRNA-1273 vaccine.

Regarding the study as a whole: Late post-vaccination samples showed marked contraction of infection- and vaccine-induced clones.

For this clone: Antigen specificity is unknown.

The CDR3 is made up of 12 amino acids. The germline V and J ends were trimmed by 3 bases and 8 bases, with 9 bases remaining between them. CDR1 and CDR2 from the germline V gene are KGHDR and SFDVKD. Clones were sequenced by immunoSEQ multiplex PCR, and TCRdb holds only the in-frame ones, with some missing. The data contain tens of thousands of clones, 70% of them singletons. Sequencing in the ViraFEST assay came after antigen-specific CD4+ T cells had been expanded with viral peptide pools, which were used to stimulate PBMC. CD4+ T cell isolation took place after more than eight days of culture. Vaccinees lacked prior SARS-CoV-2 infection and tested negative for nucleocapsid antibodies. Supplemented with around 9.8 IU/ml IL-2 and 7.5 to 10 ug/ml peptides, under 2.5 million PBMC per well were kept in culture. Days 3 and 7 saw half the medium replaced with IL-2 medium.

The sequence was obtained from a human donor who received a COVID-19 vaccine. The gene calls are TRBV24-1 and TRBJ1-2, with D tentatively TRBD1 (6 bases). This specimen was CD4+ T cells from PBMCs cultured with HCoV-OC43 spike peptides, taken before COVID-19 vaccination. Subset: HCoV-OC43 spike overlapping peptide pool stimulation. The CDR3 DNA is TGTGCCACCAGTGATGCAGGGGACGGCTACACCTTC. Its protein is CATSDAGDGYTF.